This note documents a single T cell receptor (beta chain) sequence. Antigen unknown. The CDR3 has 17 amino acids. This sample was taken from a study of cytotoxic CD8 clonotypes in ibrutinib-treated CLL. Background on the study: Samples yielded averages of about 250,000 productive templates and tens of thousands of productive rearrangements.

TCRdb's copy holds only in-frame clones and misses some; the assay was immunoSEQ multiplex PCR. The table shows 150,000 to 200,000 clones, with roughly four fifths occurring only once. General study results and limits: Sampling times (in sustained-remission versus progressing patients) were not the same.

The clonotype was recovered from a human donor with chronic lymphocytic leukemia. The chain combines TRBV1 with TRBJ2-5; TRBD2 is the table's D call, not checked against the DNA. TRBV1 is assigned pseudogene status. The source was PBMCs, collected after 12 months of ibrutinib treatment. This CDR3 reads CTSSPSLAGGPRETQYF. The DNA for the CDR3 is TGCACCAGCAGCCCCTCCCTAGCGGGAGGACCCCGGGAGACCCAGTACTTC.